The entry below describes one TCR beta chain. The sample originates from a study of patients and donors after allogeneic stem cell transplantation. Trimming cost V 0 bases and J 3 bases, with 9 bases left between them. Germline V gives CDR1 MNHEY, CDR2 SVGAGI. The CDR3 covers 14 residues. Via MiXCR, TCRdb re-called the RT-PCR reads, giving one row per CDR3 protein. The repertoire holds approximately 140,000 distinct CDR3 sequences, roughly 35% seen once, with approximately 50% in the top ten. V gene TRBV6-5 combines with J gene TRBJ2-7, with D unclear. The source material was blood, either unsorted or a sorted T cell fraction (not recorded which). The receptor's source is a human donor who was either an allogeneic HSCT recipient or a stem cell or donor lymphocyte infusion donor (not recorded which). It is not recorded whose cells these are; they may come from a transplant donor. CDR3 residues: CASSYSGSFYEQYV. As DNA, the CDR3 is TGTGCCAGCAGTTACTCGGGGTCGTTCTACGAGCAGTACGTC.